Sequencing of this TCR beta chain was carried out in a study of control samples from healthy donors and cancer patients. V lost 3 bases to trimming and J lost 5 bases, with 13 bases between them. The CDR3 runs 14 residues. CDR1 and CDR2 from the germline V gene are MDHEN and SYDVKM. Sequenced by immunoSEQ multiplex PCR; TCRdb stores in-frame clones only, minus some. The sample holds 90,000 or so clones; approximately 91% are singletons and the top ten take roughly 7.6%. The J gene is TRBJ1-2, the V gene TRBV28; D is unclear. This TCR was sampled from an older woman in good health. The sample was blood. This CDR3 reads CASSLYAAGYGYTF. Written as DNA, the CDR3 is TGTGCCAGCAGTTTGTACGCCGCCGGGTATGGCTACACCTTC.